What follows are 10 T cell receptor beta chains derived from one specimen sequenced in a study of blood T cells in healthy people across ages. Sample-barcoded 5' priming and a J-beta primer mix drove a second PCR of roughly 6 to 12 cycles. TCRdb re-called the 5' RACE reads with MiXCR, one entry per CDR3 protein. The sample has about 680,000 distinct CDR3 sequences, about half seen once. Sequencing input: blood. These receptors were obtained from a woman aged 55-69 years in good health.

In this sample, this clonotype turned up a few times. This chain's CDR3 is CSARTATDTQYF. In DNA, the CDR3 is TGCAGTGCTAGAACAGCGACAGATACGCAGTATTTT. The chain employs TRBV20-1 and TRBJ2-3, with D unclear. CDR1 and CDR2 (germline): DFQATT, SNEGSKA (reference sequence). V lost 2 bases, J lost 3 bases, and 6 bases lay in between. CDR3 size: 12 residues.

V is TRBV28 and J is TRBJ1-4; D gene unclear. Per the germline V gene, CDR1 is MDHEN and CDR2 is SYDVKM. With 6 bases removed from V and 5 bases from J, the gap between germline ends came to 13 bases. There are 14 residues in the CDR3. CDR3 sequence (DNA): TGTGCCAGCAGCCCTCCTCGAATGAATGAAAAACTGTTTTTT. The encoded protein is CASSPPRMNEKLFF.

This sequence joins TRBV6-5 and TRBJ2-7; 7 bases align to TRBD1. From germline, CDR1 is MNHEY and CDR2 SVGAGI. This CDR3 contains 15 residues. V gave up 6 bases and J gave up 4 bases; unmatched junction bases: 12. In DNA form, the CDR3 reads TGTGCCAGCAGGGAAGCCGGGACAGAGGCTTACGAGCAGTACTTC. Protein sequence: CASREAGTEAYEQYF.

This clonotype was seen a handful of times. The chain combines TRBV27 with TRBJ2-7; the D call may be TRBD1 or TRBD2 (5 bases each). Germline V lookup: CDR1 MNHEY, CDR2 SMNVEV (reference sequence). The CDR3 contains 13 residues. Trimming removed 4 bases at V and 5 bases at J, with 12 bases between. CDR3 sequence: CASSSRGRHEQYF. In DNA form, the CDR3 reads TGTGCCAGCAGTTCCCGGGGCCGACACGAGCAGTACTTC.

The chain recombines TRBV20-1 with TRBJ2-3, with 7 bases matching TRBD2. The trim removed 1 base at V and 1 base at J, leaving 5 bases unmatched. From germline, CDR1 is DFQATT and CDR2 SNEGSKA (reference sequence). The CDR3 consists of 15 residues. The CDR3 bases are TGCAGTGCTAGAGCACCGGGACTACGCACAGATACGCAGTATTTT. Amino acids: CSARAPGLRTDTQYF.

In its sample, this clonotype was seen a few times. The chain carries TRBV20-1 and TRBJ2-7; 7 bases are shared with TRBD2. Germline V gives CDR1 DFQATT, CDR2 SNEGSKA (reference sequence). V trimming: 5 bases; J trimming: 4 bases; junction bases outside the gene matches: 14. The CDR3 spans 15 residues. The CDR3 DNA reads TGCAGTGCTGGGCCGGCGGGAGTAATGATGTACGAGCAGTACTTC. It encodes CSAGPAGVMMYEQYF.

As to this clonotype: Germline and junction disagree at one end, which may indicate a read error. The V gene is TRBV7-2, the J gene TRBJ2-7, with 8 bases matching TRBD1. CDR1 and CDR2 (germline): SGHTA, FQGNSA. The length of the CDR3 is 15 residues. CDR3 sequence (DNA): TGTGCCAACAGCTTCGGCGGGACAGGATACTACGAGCAGTACTTC. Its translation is CANSFGGTGYYEQYF.

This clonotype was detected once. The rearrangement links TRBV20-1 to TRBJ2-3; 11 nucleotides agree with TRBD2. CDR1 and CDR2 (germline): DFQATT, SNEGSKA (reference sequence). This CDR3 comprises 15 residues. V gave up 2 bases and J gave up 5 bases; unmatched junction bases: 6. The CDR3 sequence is CSARNSGGGKDTQYF. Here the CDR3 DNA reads TGCAGTGCTAGAAATAGCGGGGGGGGGAAAGATACGCAGTATTTT.

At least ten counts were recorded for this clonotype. The CDR3 loop reads CSVDLSTDTQYF. CDR3 nucleotides: TGCAGCGTCGACCTAAGCACAGATACGCAGTATTTT. V usage is TRBV29-1 and J usage is TRBJ2-3; D uncertain. Trimming removed 6 bases at V and 0 bases at J, with 7 bases between. This CDR3 contains 12 residues. CDR1 SQVTM and CDR2 ANQGSEA come from the germline V gene.

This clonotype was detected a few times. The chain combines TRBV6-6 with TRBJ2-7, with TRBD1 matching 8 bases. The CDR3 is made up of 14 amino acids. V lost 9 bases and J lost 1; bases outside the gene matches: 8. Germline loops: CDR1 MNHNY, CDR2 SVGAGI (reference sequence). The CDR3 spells CASVGQGQSYEQYF. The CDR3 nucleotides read TGTGCCAGTGTCGGACAGGGTCAATCCTACGAGCAGTACTTC.